What follows describes a single TCR beta chain. What it recognizes is unknown. These data originate in a study of shared clonotypes between healthy human individuals. The study's findings and limits: Some naive CD4 clonotypes, 4% to 6%, turned up in common across a handful of donors.

The protocol was immunoSEQ multiplex PCR, while the TCRdb copy is restricted to in-frame clones and leaves out a portion. The repertoire holds 2.5 million or so clones, with just over 90% as singletons. Germline CDR1 SQVTM, CDR2 ANQGSEA. V shed 3 bases, J shed 0 bases, and the junction held 10 bases outside the gene matches. This CDR3 spans 17 amino acids. The chain recombines TRBV29-1 with TRBJ1-2, with 10 nucleotides matching TRBD1. Sequenced input: naive CD4+ T cells sorted from blood. Documented subset: CD45RA+ positively selected. This receptor was identified in a man between 18 and 29 years old in good health. This CDR3 reads CSVDPTGTGATNYGYTF. Here the CDR3 DNA reads TGCAGCGTTGACCCCACCGGGACAGGGGCAACTAACTATGGCTACACCTTC.